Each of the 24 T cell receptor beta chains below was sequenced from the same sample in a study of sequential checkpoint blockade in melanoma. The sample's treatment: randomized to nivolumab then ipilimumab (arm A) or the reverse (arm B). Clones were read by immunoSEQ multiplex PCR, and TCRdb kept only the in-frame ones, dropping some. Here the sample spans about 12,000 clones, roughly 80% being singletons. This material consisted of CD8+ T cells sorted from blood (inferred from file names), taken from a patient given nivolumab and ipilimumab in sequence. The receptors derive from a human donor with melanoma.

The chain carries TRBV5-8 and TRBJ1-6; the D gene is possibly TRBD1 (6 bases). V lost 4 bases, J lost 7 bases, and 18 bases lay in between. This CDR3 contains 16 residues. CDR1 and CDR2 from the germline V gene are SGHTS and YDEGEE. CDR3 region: CASSQEWAGVNSPLHF. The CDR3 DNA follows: TGTGCCAGCAGCCAAGAATGGGCAGGGGTCAATTCACCCCTCCACTTT.

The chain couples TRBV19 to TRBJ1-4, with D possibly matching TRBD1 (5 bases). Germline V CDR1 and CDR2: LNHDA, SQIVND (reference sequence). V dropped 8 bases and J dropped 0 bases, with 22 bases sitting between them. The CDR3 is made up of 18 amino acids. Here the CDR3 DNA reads TGTGCCAGTTCCCCCGACAGACCCGATTTGGCAACTAATGAAAAACTGTTTTTT. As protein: CASSPDRPDLATNEKLFF.

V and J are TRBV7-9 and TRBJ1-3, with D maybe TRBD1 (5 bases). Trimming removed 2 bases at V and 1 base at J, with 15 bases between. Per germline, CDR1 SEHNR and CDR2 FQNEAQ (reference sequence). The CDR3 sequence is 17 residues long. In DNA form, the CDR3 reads TGTGCCAGCAGCTTAAATTTTCGGGGGGGATCTGGAAACACCATATATTTT. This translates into CASSLNFRGGSGNTIYF.

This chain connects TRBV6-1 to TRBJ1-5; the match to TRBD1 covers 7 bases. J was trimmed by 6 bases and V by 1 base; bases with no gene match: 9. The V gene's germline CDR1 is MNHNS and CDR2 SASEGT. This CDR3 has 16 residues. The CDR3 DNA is TGTGCCAGCAGTGAAGGGGTAAGGGGGCTTGCTCAGCCCCAGCATTTT. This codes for CASSEGVRGLAQPQHF.

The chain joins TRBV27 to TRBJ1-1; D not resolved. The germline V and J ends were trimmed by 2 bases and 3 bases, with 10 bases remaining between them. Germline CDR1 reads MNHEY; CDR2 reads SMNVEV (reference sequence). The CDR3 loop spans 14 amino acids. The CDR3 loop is CASSLGGMHTEAFF. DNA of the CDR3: TGTGCCAGCAGTTTAGGAGGGATGCACACTGAAGCTTTCTTT.

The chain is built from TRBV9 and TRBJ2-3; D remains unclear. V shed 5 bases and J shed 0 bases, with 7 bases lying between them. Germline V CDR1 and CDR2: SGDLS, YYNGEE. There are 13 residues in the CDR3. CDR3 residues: CASRETSTDTQYF. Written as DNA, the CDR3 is TGTGCCAGCAGAGAGACTAGCACAGATACGCAGTATTTT.

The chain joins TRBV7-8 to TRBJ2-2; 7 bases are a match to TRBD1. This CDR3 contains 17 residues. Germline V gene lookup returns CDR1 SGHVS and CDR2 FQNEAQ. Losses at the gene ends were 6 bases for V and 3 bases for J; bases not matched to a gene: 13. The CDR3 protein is CASSLIRGQSYTGELFF. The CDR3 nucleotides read TGTGCCAGCAGTTTAATAAGGGGGCAGTCGTACACCGGGGAGCTGTTTTTT.

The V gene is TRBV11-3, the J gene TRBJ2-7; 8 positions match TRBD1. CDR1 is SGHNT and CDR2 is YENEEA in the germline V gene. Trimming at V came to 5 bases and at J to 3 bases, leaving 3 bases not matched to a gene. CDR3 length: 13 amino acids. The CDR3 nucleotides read TGTGCCAGCAGCCAGGGGACAGGCTACGAGCAGTACTTC. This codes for CASSQGTGYEQYF.

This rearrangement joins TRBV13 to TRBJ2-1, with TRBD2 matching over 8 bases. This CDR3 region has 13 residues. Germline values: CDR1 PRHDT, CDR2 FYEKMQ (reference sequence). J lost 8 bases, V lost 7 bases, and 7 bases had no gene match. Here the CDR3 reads CASNSGGADEQFF. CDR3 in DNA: TGTGCCAGCAACTCCGGGGGGGCCGATGAGCAGTTCTTC.

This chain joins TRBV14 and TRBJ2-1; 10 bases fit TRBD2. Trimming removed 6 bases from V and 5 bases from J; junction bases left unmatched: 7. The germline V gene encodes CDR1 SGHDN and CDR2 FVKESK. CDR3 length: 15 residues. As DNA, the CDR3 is TGTGCCAGCAGTACCAGCGGGGGGGGGAACAATGAGCAGTTCTTC. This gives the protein CASSTSGGGNNEQFF.

The CDR3 loop is CASSPQGLAGGHAPLEQYF. CDR3 nucleotide sequence: TGTGCCAGCAGCCCCCAGGGACTAGCGGGGGGGCACGCCCCCCTCGAGCAGTACTTC. This rearrangement joins TRBV7-2 to TRBJ2-7; 16 bases align to TRBD2. Germline values: CDR1 SGHTA, CDR2 FQGNSA. J was trimmed by 6 bases and V by 5 bases; bases with no gene match: 16. This CDR3 is built from 19 residues.

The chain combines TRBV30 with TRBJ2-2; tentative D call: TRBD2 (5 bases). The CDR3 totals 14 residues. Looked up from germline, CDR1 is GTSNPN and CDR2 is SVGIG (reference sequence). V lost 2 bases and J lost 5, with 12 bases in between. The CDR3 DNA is TGTGCCTGGAGTCGAGGGTTGGAGACCGGGGAGCTGTTTTTT. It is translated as CAWSRGLETGELFF.

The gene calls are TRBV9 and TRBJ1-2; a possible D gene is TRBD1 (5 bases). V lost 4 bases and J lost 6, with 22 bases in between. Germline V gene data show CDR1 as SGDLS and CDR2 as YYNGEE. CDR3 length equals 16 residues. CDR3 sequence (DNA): TGTGCCAGCAGCAAACCTCAGGGTCGGAGGGCCGATGGCTACACCTTC. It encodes CASSKPQGRRADGYTF.

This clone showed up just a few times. As DNA, the CDR3 is TGTGCCAGCAGCAAAGTCAATTGGCAGGGGGCTTACGAGCAGTACTTC. It codes for CASSKVNWQGAYEQYF. The rearrangement uses TRBV21-1 and TRBJ2-7; TRBD1, as called in the table, went unchecked against the DNA. TRBV21-1 represents a pseudogene. The CDR3 sequence is 16 residues long.

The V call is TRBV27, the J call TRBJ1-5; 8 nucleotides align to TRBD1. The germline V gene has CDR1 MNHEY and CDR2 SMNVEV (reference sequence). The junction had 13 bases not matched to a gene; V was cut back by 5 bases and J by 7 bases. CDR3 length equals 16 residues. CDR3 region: CASSPRPDRVGQPQHF. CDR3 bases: TGTGCCAGCAGTCCTAGACCGGACAGGGTGGGACAGCCCCAGCATTTT.

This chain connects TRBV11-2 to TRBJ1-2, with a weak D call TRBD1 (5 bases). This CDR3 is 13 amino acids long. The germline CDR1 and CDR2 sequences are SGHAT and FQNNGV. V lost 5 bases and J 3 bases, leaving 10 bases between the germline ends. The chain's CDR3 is CASSGTGDYGYTF. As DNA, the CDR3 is TGTGCCAGCAGCGGCACAGGTGACTATGGCTACACCTTC.

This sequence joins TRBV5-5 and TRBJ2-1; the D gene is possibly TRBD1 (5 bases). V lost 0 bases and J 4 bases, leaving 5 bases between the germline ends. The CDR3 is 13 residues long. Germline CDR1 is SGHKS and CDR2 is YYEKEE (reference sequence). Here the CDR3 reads CASSLGQYNEQFF. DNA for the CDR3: TGTGCCAGCAGCTTGGGACAGTACAATGAGCAGTTCTTC.

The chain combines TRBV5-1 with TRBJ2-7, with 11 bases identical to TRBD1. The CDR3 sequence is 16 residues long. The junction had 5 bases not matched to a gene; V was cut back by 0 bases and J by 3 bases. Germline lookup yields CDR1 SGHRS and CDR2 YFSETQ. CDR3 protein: CASSLGTGTGGYEQYF. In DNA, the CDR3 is TGCGCCAGCAGCTTGGGGACCGGGACAGGGGGCTACGAGCAGTACTTC.

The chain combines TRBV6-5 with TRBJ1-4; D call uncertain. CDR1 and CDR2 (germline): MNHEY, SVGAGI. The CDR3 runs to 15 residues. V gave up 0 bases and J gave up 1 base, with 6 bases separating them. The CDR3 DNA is TGTGCCAGCAGTTACTCGGAGGGAACTAATGAAAAACTGTTTTTT. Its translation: CASSYSEGTNEKLFF.

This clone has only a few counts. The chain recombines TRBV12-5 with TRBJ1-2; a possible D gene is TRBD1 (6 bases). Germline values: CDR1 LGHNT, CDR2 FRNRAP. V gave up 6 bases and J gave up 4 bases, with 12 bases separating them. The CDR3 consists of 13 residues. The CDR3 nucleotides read TGTGCTAGTGGCACGGACAGCTCCTATGGCTACACCTTC. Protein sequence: CASGTDSSYGYTF.

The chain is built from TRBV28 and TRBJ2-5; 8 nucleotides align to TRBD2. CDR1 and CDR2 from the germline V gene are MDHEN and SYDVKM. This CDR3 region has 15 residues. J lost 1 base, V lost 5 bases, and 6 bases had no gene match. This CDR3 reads CASSPSLAAQETQYF. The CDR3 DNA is TGTGCCAGCAGTCCCTCACTAGCGGCCCAAGAGACCCAGTACTTC.

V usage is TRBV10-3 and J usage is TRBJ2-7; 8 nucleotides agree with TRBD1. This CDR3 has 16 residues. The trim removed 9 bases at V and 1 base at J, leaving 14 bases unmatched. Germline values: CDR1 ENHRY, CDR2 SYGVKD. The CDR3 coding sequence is TGTGCCATACACAGGGGGAATACATCGAGATCCTACGAGCAGTACTTC. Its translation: CAIHRGNTSRSYEQYF.

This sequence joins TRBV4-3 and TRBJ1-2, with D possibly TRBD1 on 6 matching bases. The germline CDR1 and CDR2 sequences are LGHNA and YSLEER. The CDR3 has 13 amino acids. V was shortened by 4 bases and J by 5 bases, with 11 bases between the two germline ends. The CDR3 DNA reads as TGCGCCAGCAGCCCCCCAACAGGGTATGGCTACACCTTC. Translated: CASSPPTGYGYTF.

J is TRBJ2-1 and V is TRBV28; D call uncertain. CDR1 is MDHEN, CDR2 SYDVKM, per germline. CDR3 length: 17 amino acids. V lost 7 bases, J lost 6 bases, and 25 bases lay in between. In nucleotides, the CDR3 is TGTGCCAGCAATACCCACTCTCTGCTGGGTTGGAGCAATGAGCAGTTCTTC. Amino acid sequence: CASNTHSLLGWSNEQFF.